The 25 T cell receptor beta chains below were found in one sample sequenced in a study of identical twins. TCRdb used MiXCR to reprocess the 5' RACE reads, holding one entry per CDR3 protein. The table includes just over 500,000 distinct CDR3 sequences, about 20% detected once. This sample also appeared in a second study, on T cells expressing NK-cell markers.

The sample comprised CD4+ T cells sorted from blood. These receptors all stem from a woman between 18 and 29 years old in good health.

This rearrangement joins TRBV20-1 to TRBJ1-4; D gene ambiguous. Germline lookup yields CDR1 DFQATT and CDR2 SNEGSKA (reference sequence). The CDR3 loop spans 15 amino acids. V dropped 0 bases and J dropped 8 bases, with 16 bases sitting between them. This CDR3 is CSARELKGGGEKLFF. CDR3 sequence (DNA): TGCAGTGCTAGAGAATTGAAGGGAGGAGGCGAAAAACTGTTTTTT.

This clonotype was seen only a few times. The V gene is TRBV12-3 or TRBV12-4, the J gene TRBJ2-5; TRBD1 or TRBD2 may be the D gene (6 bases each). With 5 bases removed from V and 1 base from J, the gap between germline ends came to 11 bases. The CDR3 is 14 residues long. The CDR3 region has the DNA TGTGCCAGCAGTCCTAGGGGGGCCCAAGAGACCCAGTACTTC. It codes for CASSPRGAQETQYF.

The CDR3 region has the DNA TGTGCCAGCAGTTTATTGAGGGGGCGAGCTTTCTTT. Translated: CASSLLRGRAFF. This sequence joins TRBV27 and TRBJ1-1; 7 nucleotides agree with TRBD1. This CDR3 has 12 amino acids. Looked up from germline, CDR1 is MNHEY and CDR2 is SMNVEV (reference sequence). V lost 1 base, J lost 10 bases, and 3 bases stayed unmatched.

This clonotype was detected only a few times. The CDR3 here is CASSYPQYGYTF. The CDR3, as DNA: TGTGCCAGCAGTTACCCCCAGTATGGCTACACCTTC. V usage is TRBV6-2 or TRBV6-3 and J usage is TRBJ1-2; D is ambiguous. The CDR3 runs to 12 residues. Germline V gene lookup returns CDR1 MNHEY and CDR2 SVGEGT. Trimming removed 2 bases at V and 5 bases at J, with 6 bases between.

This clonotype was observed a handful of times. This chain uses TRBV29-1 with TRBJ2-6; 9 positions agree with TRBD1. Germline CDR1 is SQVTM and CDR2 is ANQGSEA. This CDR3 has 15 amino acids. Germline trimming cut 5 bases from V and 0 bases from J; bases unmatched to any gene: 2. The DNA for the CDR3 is TGCAGCGTTCTGGGACAGGGCTCTGGGGCCAACGTCCTGACTTTC. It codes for CSVLGQGSGANVLTF.

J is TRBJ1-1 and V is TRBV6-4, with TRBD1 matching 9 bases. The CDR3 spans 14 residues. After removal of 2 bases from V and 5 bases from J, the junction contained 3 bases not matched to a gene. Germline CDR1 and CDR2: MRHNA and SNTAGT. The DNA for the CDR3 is TGTGCCAGCAGTGACACGGACAGGGGAACTGAAGCTTTCTTT. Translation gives CASSDTDRGTEAFF.

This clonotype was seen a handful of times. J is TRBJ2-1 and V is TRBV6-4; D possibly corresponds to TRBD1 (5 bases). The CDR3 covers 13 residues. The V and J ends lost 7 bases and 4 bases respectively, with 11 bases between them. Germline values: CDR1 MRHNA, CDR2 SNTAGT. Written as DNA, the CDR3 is TGTGCCAGCACTACGACAGCTTACAATGAGCAGTTCTTC. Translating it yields CASTTTAYNEQFF.

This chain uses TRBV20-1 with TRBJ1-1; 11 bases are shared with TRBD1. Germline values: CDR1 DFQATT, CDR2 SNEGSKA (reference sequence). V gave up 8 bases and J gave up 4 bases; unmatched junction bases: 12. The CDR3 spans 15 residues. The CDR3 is CSSTRTGGAGTEAFF. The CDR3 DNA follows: TGCAGTTCCACGAGGACAGGGGGCGCGGGCACTGAAGCTTTCTTT.

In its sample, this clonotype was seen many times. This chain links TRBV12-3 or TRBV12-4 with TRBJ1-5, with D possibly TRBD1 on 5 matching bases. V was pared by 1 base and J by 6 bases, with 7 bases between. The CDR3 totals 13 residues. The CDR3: CASSLGGGQPQHF. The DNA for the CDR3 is TGTGCCAGCAGTTTAGGGGGGGGTCAGCCCCAGCATTTT.

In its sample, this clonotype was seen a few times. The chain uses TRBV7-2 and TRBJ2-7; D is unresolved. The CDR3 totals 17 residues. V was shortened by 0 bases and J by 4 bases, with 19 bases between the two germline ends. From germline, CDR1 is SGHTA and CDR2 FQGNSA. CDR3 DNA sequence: TGTGCCAGCAGCTTAGCGTGGGCATCCCGCAATTCGTACGAGCAGTACTTC. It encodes CASSLAWASRNSYEQYF.

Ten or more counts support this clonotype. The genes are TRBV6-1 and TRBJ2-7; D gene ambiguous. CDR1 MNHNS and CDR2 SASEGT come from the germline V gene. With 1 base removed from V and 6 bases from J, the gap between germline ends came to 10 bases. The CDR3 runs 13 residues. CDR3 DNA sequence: TGTGCCAGCAGTGAAGAGGTGAATTTCGAGCAGTACTTC. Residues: CASSEEVNFEQYF.

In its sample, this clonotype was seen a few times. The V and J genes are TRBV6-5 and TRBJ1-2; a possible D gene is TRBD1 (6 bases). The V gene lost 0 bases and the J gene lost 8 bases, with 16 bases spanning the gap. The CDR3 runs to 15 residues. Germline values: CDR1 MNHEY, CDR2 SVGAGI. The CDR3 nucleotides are TGTGCCAGCAGTTACTCCTCGGGGGCAGTGGCAGGCTACACCTTC. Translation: CASSYSSGAVAGYTF.

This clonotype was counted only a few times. As DNA, the CDR3 is TGCGCCAGCAGCAGACAGGGGAGAGGCAACTATGGCTACACCTTC. Its translation: CASSRQGRGNYGYTF. The chain couples TRBV5-1 to TRBJ1-2; 8 bases line up with TRBD1. The CDR3 length is 15 residues. V was pared by 4 bases and J by 2 bases, with 7 bases of the junction left unmatched. The germline gives CDR1 SGHRS, CDR2 YFSETQ.

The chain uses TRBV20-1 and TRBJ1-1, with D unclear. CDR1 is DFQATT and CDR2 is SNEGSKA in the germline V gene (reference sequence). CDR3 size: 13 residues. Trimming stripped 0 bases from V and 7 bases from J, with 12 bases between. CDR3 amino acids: CSARDMGGNEAFF. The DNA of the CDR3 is TGCAGTGCTAGAGATATGGGAGGGAATGAAGCTTTCTTT.

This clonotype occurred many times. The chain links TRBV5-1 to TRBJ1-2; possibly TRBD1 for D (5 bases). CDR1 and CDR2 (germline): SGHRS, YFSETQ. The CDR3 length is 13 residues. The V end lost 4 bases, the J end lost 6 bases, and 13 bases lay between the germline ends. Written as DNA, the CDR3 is TGCGCCAGCAGCCGGGACGGCGAGAATGGCTACACCTTC. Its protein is CASSRDGENGYTF. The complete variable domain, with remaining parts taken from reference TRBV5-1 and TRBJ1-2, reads KAGVTQTPRYLIKTRGQQVTLSCSPISGHRSVSWYQQTPGQGLQFLFEYFSETQRNKGNFPGRFSGRQFSNSRSEMNVSTLELGDSALYLCASSRDGENGYTFGSGTRLTVV.

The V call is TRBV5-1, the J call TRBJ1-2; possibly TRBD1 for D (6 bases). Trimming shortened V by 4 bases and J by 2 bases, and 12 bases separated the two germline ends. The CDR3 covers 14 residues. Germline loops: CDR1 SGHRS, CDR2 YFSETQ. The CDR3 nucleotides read TGCGCCAGCAGCGACGGACAGAAAAACTATGGCTACACCTTC. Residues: CASSDGQKNYGYTF. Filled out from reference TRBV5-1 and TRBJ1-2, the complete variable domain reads KAGVTQTPRYLIKTRGQQVTLSCSPISGHRSVSWYQQTPGQGLQFLFEYFSETQRNKGNFPGRFSGRQFSNSRSEMNVSTLELGDSALYLCASSDGQKNYGYTFGSGTRLTVV.

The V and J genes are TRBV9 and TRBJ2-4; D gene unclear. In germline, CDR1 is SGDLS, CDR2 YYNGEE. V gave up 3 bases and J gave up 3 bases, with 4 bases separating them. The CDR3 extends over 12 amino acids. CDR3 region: CASSDYKNIQYF. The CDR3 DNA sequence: TGTGCCAGCAGCGACTACAAAAACATTCAGTACTTC.

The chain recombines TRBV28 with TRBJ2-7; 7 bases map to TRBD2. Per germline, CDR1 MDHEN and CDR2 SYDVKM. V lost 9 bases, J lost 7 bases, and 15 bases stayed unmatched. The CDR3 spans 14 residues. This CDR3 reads CASFESSGPREQYF. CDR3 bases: TGTGCCAGTTTCGAGTCTAGCGGTCCCCGGGAGCAGTACTTC.

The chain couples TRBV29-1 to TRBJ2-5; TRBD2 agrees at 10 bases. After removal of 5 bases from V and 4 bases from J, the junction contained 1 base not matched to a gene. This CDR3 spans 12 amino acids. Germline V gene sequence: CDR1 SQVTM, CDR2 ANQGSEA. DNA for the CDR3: TGCAGCGTTCGGACTAGCGGAGAGACCCAGTACTTC. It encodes CSVRTSGETQYF.

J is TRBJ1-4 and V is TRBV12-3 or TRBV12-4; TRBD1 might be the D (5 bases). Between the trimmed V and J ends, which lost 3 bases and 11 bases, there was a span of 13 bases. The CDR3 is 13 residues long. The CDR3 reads CASSLKSGRKLFF. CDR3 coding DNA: TGTGCCAGCAGTTTGAAGTCAGGGAGGAAACTGTTTTTT.

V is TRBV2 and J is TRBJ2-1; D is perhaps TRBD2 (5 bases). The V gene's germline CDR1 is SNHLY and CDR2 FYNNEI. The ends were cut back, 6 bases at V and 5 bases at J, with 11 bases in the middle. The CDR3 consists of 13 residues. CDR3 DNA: TGTGCCAGCAGCGGAGGAAACGACAATGAGCAGTTCTTC. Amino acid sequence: CASSGGNDNEQFF.

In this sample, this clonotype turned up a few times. The CDR3 reads CSGLTGYEQFF. Written as DNA, the CDR3 is TGCAGCGGGTTAACAGGCTATGAGCAGTTCTTC. The chain carries TRBV29-1 and TRBJ2-1; D might be TRBD1 (5 bases). The germline CDR1 and CDR2 sequences are SQVTM and ANQGSEA. V was trimmed by 7 bases and J by 8 bases, leaving 12 bases between them. The CDR3 spans 11 residues.

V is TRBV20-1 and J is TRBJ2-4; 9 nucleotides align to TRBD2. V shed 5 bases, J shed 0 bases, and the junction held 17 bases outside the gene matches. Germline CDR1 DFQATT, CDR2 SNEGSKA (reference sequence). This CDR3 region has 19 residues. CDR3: CSAPRREREATLAKNIQYF. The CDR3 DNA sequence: TGCAGTGCTCCCCGACGAGAGCGGGAGGCCACTCTAGCCAAAAACATTCAGTACTTC.

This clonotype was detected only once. CDR3 in amino acids: CASSSRDRDSSGYTF. Written as DNA, the CDR3 is TGTGCCAGCAGTTCGCGGGACAGGGACTCCTCCGGCTACACCTTC. The chain carries TRBV6-5 and TRBJ1-2, with TRBD1 matching 9 bases. This CDR3 has 15 amino acids. J lost 8 bases, V lost 4 bases, and 11 bases had no gene match. Germline V CDR1 and CDR2: MNHEY, SVGAGI.

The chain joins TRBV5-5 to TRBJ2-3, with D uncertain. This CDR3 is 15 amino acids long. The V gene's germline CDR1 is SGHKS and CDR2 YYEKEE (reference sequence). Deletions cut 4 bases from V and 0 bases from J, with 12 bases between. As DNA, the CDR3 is TGTGCCAGCAGCCGAGGCCCCGAAAGCACAGATACGCAGTATTTT. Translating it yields CASSRGPESTDTQYF. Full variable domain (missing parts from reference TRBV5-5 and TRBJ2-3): DAGVTQSPTHLIKTRGQQVTLRCSPISGHKSVSWYQQVLGQGPQFIFQYYEKEERGRGNFPDRFSARQFPNYSSELNVNALLLGDSALYLCASSRGPESTDTQYFGPGTRLTVL.